Listed here are 14 T cell receptor beta chains from one sample, sequenced in a study of T cell changes during pregnancy in multiple sclerosis. Libraries were prepared by immunoSEQ multiplex PCR; TCRdb keeps only in-frame clonotypes and omits some of them. The sample records roughly 110,000 clones, approximately 90% being singletons. This material consisted of peripheral blood, taken in the third trimester of pregnancy. Receptors were obtained from a female donor in good health, enrolled as a control in a pregnancy study.

The gene calls are TRBV5-1 and TRBJ2-1, with 15 bases that match TRBD2. The CDR3 length is 19 residues. V gave up 3 bases and J gave up 2 bases; unmatched junction bases: 9. Germline loops: CDR1 SGHRS, CDR2 YFSETQ. The CDR3 DNA sequence: TGCGCCAGCAGCTCCCAGGGACTAGCGGGGGGCAAAACCTACAATGAGCAGTTCTTC. This encodes CASSSQGLAGGKTYNEQFF.

The chain is built from TRBV6-1 and TRBJ1-2, with TRBD1 matching over 8 bases. The ends lost 1 base at V and 4 bases at J; junction bases unmatched: 5. The CDR3 has 15 residues. Germline assignment: CDR1 MNHNS and CDR2 SASEGT. The CDR3 loop reads CASSEVTGGGYGYTF. Written as DNA, the CDR3 is TGTGCCAGCAGTGAAGTCACAGGGGGGGGCTATGGCTACACCTTC.

CDR3 nucleotide sequence: TGTGCCAGTACCCGGACGGGAGATAATTCACCCCTCCACTTT. This translates into CASTRTGDNSPLHF. V is TRBV19 and J is TRBJ1-6; D is ambiguous. The V gene's germline CDR1 is LNHDA and CDR2 SQIVND (reference sequence). The CDR3 runs to 14 residues. V was cut by 7 bases and J by 5 bases, with 12 bases left in between.

The rearrangement uses TRBV7-2 and TRBJ1-1; D not certain. The germline CDR1 and CDR2 sequences are SGHTA and FQGNSA. Trimming shortened V by 3 bases and J by 1 base, and 6 bases separated the two germline ends. The CDR3 totals 13 residues. The CDR3 is CASSFQENTEAFF. The CDR3 region has the DNA TGTGCCAGCAGCTTTCAGGAGAACACTGAAGCTTTCTTT.

The J gene is TRBJ2-2, the V gene TRBV5-5, with TRBD1 matching 9 bases. Germline CDR1 and CDR2: SGHKS and YYEKEE (reference sequence). Trimming removed 4 bases from V and 4 bases from J; junction bases left unmatched: 5. The CDR3 length is 15 residues. The CDR3 DNA is TGTGCCAGCAGCGTGGGACAGGGAGTCACCGGGGAGCTGTTTTTT. Encoded protein: CASSVGQGVTGELFF.

The rearrangement links TRBV19 to TRBJ1-5, with 10 bases fitting TRBD1. V lost 6 bases to trimming and J lost 6 bases; unmatched junction nucleotides: 11. The CDR3 extends over 16 amino acids. The V gene's germline CDR1 is LNHDA and CDR2 SQIVND (reference sequence). The CDR3 sequence is CASSKTGGNGFQPQHF. DNA of the CDR3: TGTGCCAGTAGCAAGACAGGGGGCAATGGCTTTCAGCCCCAGCATTTT.

This clone was observed a single time. This sequence joins TRBV30 and TRBJ1-4; TRBD1 agrees at 7 bases. V trimming: 6 bases; J trimming: 8 bases; junction bases outside the gene matches: 9. Germline V gives CDR1 GTSNPN, CDR2 SVGIG (reference sequence). This CDR3 comprises 13 residues. Written as DNA, the CDR3 is TGTGCCTGTACCAACAGGGGCCTGGAAAAACTGTTTTTT. This encodes CACTNRGLEKLFF.

This rearrangement joins TRBV5-6 to TRBJ1-2; perhaps TRBD1 as D (6 bases). CDR1 SGHDT and CDR2 YYEEEE come from the germline V gene. Trimming shortened V by 3 bases and J by 3 bases, and 15 bases separated the two germline ends. This CDR3 comprises 15 residues. CDR3 sequence reads: CASSSQGSRYYGYTF. For the CDR3, the DNA is TGTGCCAGCAGCTCCCAGGGGTCTAGGTACTATGGCTACACCTTC.

The chain combines TRBV5-1 with TRBJ1-6, with D uncertain. Germline V gene lookup returns CDR1 SGHRS and CDR2 YFSETQ. The CDR3 runs to 15 residues. V was pared by 0 bases and J by 6 bases, with 10 bases between. CDR3 nucleotides: TGCGCCAGCAGCTTGGTCCCAGATCGTAATTCACCCCTCCACTTT. This sequence encodes CASSLVPDRNSPLHF.

CDR3 in DNA: TGCGCCAGCAGCTTGCGACTAGCGGGGGGGCTTACAGATACGCAGTATTTT. Its protein is CASSLRLAGGLTDTQYF. The V gene is TRBV5-1, the J gene TRBJ2-3; 14 bases are a match to TRBD2. Germline V gives CDR1 SGHRS, CDR2 YFSETQ. The CDR3 is made up of 17 amino acids. Losses at the gene ends were 1 base for V and 3 bases for J; bases not matched to a gene: 4. The full variable domain, its missing parts supplied by reference TRBV5-1 and TRBJ2-3, is KAGVTQTPRYLIKTRGQQVTLSCSPISGHRSVSWYQQTPGQGLQFLFEYFSETQRNKGNFPGRFSGRQFSNSRSEMNVSTLELGDSALYLCASSLRLAGGLTDTQYFGPGTRLTVL.

The CDR3 bases are TGTGCCAGCAGCTTGGACAGGGGGCGTATAAACACTGAAGCTTTCTTT. It encodes CASSLDRGRINTEAFF. V is TRBV5-6 and J is TRBJ1-1; 9 bases are a match to TRBD1. CDR3 length: 16 amino acids. Looked up from germline, CDR1 is SGHDT and CDR2 is YYEEEE. V lost 0 bases and J lost 2; bases outside the gene matches: 5.

This chain links TRBV2 with TRBJ2-7; D is perhaps TRBD2 (6 bases). V was clipped by 8 bases and J by 6 bases, with 17 bases between them. Looked up from germline, CDR1 is SNHLY and CDR2 is FYNNEI. The CDR3 runs 13 residues. DNA for the CDR3: TGTGCCAGCGGAGGGAGAAATAGGGGCGAGCAGTACTTC. Residues: CASGGRNRGEQYF. Together with reference TRBV2 and TRBJ2-7, the CDR3 gives the full variable domain: EPEVTQTPSHQVTQMGQEVILRCVPISNHLYFYWYRQILGQKVEFLVSFYNNEISEKSEIFDDQFSVERPDGSNFTLKIRSTKLEDSAMYFCASGGRNRGEQYFGPGTRLTVT.

This chain joins TRBV18 and TRBJ1-1; TRBD1 agrees at 8 bases. The trim removed 6 bases at V and 0 bases at J, leaving 9 bases unmatched. CDR3 length equals 16 residues. Looked up from germline, CDR1 is KGHSH and CDR2 is LQKENI. CDR3 nucleotide sequence: TGTGCCAGCTCGAGCCAGGGACAGGTCATGAACACTGAAGCTTTCTTT. Translating gives CASSSQGQVMNTEAFF.

The rearrangement uses TRBV7-9 and TRBJ1-1; 7 bases fit TRBD1. The CDR3 covers 15 residues. V was clipped by 5 bases and J by 1 base; unmatched bases: 7. Germline CDR1 is SEHNR and CDR2 is FQNEAQ (reference sequence). The CDR3 reads CASSATGQANTEAFF. CDR3 coding DNA: TGTGCCAGCAGCGCTACCGGACAGGCGAACACTGAAGCTTTCTTT.